This T cell receptor (beta chain) was found in a study of CD8+ T cells in alopecia areata. As the sequencing template, cDNA was produced by extracting RNA and reverse transcribing it. This table comes from immunoSEQ multiplex PCR, and its TCRdb copy is limited to in-frame clones, with some not included. This sample has fewer than 250,000 clones, with about three fifths found just once. V lost 5 bases, J lost 4 bases, and 10 bases stayed unmatched. Germline V gene sequence: CDR1 SNHLY, CDR2 FYNNEI. The CDR3 is made up of 15 amino acids. Study-level results: Both scalp clonality and the expanded CD8+ clones among the top 100 showed a significant decrease with tofacitinib.

Regarding this clone: Its antigen is currently unknown.

Treatment here: oral pan-JAK inhibitor, 5-10 mg twice daily. The rearrangement links TRBV2 to TRBJ2-5; TRBD1 aligns across 7 bases. This specimen consisted of CD4+ T cells sorted from blood, obtained around week 50, from a patient treated with tofacitinib. This TCR derives from a human donor with alopecia areata. The CDR3 reads CASSIGTVQVETQYF. CDR3 bases: TGTGCCAGCAGTATCGGGACAGTACAAGTAGAGACCCAGTACTTC.